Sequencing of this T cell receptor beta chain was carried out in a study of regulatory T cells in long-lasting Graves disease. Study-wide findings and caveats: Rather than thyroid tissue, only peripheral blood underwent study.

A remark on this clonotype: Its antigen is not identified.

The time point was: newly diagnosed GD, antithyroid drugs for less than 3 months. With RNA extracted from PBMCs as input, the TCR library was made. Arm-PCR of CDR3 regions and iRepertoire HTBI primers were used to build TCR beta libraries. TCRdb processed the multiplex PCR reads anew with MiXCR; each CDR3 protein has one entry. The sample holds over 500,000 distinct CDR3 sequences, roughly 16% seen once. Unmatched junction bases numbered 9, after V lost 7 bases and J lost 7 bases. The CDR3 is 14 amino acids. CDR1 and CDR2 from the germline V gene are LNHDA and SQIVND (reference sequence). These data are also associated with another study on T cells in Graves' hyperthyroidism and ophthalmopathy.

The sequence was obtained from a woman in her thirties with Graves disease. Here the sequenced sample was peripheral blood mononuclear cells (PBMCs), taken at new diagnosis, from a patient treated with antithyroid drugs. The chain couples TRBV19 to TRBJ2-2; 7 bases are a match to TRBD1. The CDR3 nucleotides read TGTGCCAGTACCGGGGACAGTTGGAACGGGGAGCTGTTTTTT. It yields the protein CASTGDSWNGELFF.